The next 28 T cell receptor beta chains were all read from a single sample in a study of T cell repertoires in cytomegalovirus infection. These TCRs' antigens remain unknown. Each CDR3 protein is one row after TCRdb ran MiXCR on the reads. The sample includes about 89,000 distinct CDR3 sequences, roughly 29% seen only once; the top ten take approximately 75%. This material consisted of CD8+ T cells from cultured PBMCs, taken from culture after CMV antigen stimulation. All receptors come from a human donor in good health (CMV status not recorded). Some clones in this sample may be carry-over from other donors' samples.

This chain uses TRBV12-3 or TRBV12-4 with TRBJ2-1, with 8 bases identical to TRBD1. This CDR3 has 14 amino acids. V lost 6 bases, J lost 6 bases, and 7 bases stayed unmatched. The DNA for the CDR3 is TGTGCCAGCAGCTTCCCGGACAGGGCCAATGAGCAGTTCTTC. Translated, it gives CASSFPDRANEQFF.

This clonotype was observed at least ten times. V is TRBV6-5 and J is TRBJ2-2, with 7 bases matching TRBD1. J lost 6 bases, V lost 4 bases, and 17 bases had no gene match. The CDR3 runs to 18 residues. Germline loops: CDR1 MNHEY, CDR2 SVGAGI. The CDR3 nucleotides read TGTGCCAGCAGTTTTCTCGCACAGGGGAGTAATTTGGCCGGGGAGCTGTTTTTT. Translating it yields CASSFLAQGSNLAGELFF.

The chain carries TRBV7-9 and TRBJ2-7, with 10 bases aligning to TRBD2. Germline V gene sequence: CDR1 SEHNR, CDR2 FQNEAQ (reference sequence). V shed 1 base and J 3 bases; nucleotides not matched to a gene: 3. This CDR3 contains 15 residues. CDR3 bases: TGTGCCAGCAGCTTAGTGCCTAGCGGGGGCTACGAGCAGTACTTC. Its translation is CASSLVPSGGYEQYF.

This clonotype was seen only a few times. V is TRBV7-9 and J is TRBJ1-1; no reliable D call. The CDR3 has 13 amino acids. Germline V gene sequence: CDR1 SEHNR, CDR2 FQNEAQ (reference sequence). Trimming removed 5 bases from V and 3 bases from J, with 10 bases in between. CDR3 region: CASSPFTDTEAFF. The DNA of the CDR3 is TGTGCCAGCAGCCCCTTTACGGACACTGAAGCTTTCTTT.

This clonotype came up many times. CDR3 DNA sequence: TGTGCCAGCAGTGAATTAGGGTACAATCAGCCCCAGCATTTT. This encodes CASSELGYNQPQHF. The chain employs TRBV2 and TRBJ1-5; D call uncertain. Trimming stripped 2 bases from V and 3 bases from J, with 8 bases between. The CDR3 runs 14 residues. Germline V gene data show CDR1 as SNHLY and CDR2 as FYNNEI.

The table lists this clonotype with many counts. This chain joins TRBV18 and TRBJ2-6, with TRBD1 matching over 8 bases. Germline CDR1 reads KGHSH; CDR2 reads LQKENI. Trimming took 0 bases from V and 5 from J; bases not matched to a gene: 6. This CDR3 is built from 17 residues. The CDR3 loop is CASSPPGQDLWANVLTF. The CDR3 nucleotides read TGTGCCAGCTCACCACCGGGACAGGATCTCTGGGCCAACGTCCTGACTTTC.

The gene calls are TRBV7-9 and TRBJ2-1, with TRBD2 matching over 10 bases. Per the germline V gene, CDR1 is SEHNR and CDR2 is FQNEAQ (reference sequence). The CDR3 consists of 13 residues. V shed 2 bases, J shed 10 bases, and the junction held 2 bases outside the gene matches. DNA for the CDR3: TGTGCCAGCAGCTTACTAGCGGGGGAGGAGCAGTTCTTC. The encoded protein is CASSLLAGEEQFF.

The chain joins TRBV6-1 to TRBJ1-1; unclear D gene. The CDR3 spans 13 residues. V was clipped by 0 bases and J by 3 bases, with 5 bases between them. Per germline, CDR1 MNHNS and CDR2 SASEGT. The CDR3 coding sequence is TGTGCCAGCAGTGAAGCGTGGCACACTGAAGCTTTCTTT. Protein sequence: CASSEAWHTEAFF.

This clonotype appeared a few times. V is TRBV5-1 and J is TRBJ2-3; 10 bases fit TRBD2. CDR1 SGHRS and CDR2 YFSETQ come from the germline V gene. J gave up 3 bases and V 1 base, and 5 bases lay outside the gene matches. The length of the CDR3 is 16 residues. The CDR3 reads CASSLQRGGLTDTQYF. The CDR3 DNA sequence: TGCGCCAGCAGCTTGCAGCGGGGGGGCCTTACAGATACGCAGTATTTT.

CDR3 loop: CASSPSGGQPQHF. In DNA, the CDR3 is TGTGCCAGCAGCCCCTCGGGAGGCCAGCCCCAGCATTTT. The gene calls are TRBV27 and TRBJ1-5; D remains unclear. Between the trimmed V and J ends, which lost 6 bases and 7 bases, there was a span of 13 bases. The CDR3 spans 13 residues. CDR1 is MNHEY, CDR2 SMNVEV, per germline (reference sequence).

This clonotype showed up many times. This rearrangement joins TRBV4-1 to TRBJ1-1, with D possibly matching TRBD1 (5 bases). Looked up from germline, CDR1 is MGHRA and CDR2 is YSYEKL. V was cut by 1 base and J by 1 base, with 10 bases left in between. The CDR3 is 15 amino acids. As DNA, the CDR3 is TGCGCCAGCAGCCAAGGTGTAGGGACGAACACTGAAGCTTTCTTT. Amino acid sequence: CASSQGVGTNTEAFF.

This clonotype came up a few times. This sequence joins TRBV19 and TRBJ1-5; D is ambiguous. This CDR3 is 12 amino acids long. The V gene lost 4 bases and the J gene lost 3 bases, with 4 bases spanning the gap. In germline, CDR1 is LNHDA, CDR2 SQIVND (reference sequence). CDR3 region: CASSTDNQPQHF. The CDR3 bases are TGTGCCAGTAGTACTGACAATCAGCCCCAGCATTTT.

This clonotype was picked up a small number of times. The chain links TRBV25-1 to TRBJ2-3; D is undetermined. Germline-derived CDR1 and CDR2 are MGHDK and SYGVNS. The CDR3 runs 14 residues. Trimming removed 2 bases from V and 8 bases from J, with 14 bases in between. The CDR3 DNA reads as TGTGCCAGCAGTGAAGTACGGAACCCCCGTACGCAGTATTTT. Translating gives CASSEVRNPRTQYF.

There are many counts of this clonotype. The V gene is TRBV9, the J gene TRBJ1-1, with 9 bases matching TRBD1. The CDR3 extends over 15 amino acids. V lost 2 bases and J lost 1; bases outside the gene matches: 3. CDR1 SGDLS and CDR2 YYNGEE come from the germline V gene. The CDR3 coding sequence is TGTGCCAGCAGCGTCGGGACAGGGCCGAACACTGAAGCTTTCTTT. It encodes CASSVGTGPNTEAFF.

This clonotype was observed many times. The rearrangement links TRBV28 to TRBJ2-5; D might be TRBD1 (6 bases). Looked up from germline, CDR1 is MDHEN and CDR2 is SYDVKM. Trimming removed 4 bases from V and 5 bases from J, with 17 bases in between. CDR3 length: 15 amino acids. DNA of the CDR3: TGTGCCAGCAGTTCGGGCCCCCAGGGGTGGGAGACCCAGTACTTC. Amino acids: CASSSGPQGWETQYF.

The CDR3, as DNA: TGCAGTGCTAGTGGGACAGACTATAGCAATCAGCCCCAGCATTTT. The encoded protein is CSASGTDYSNQPQHF. The chain uses TRBV20-1 and TRBJ1-5; the match to TRBD1 covers 7 bases. This CDR3 comprises 15 residues. Germline CDR1 and CDR2: DFQATT and SNEGSKA (reference sequence). The V and J ends lost 3 bases and 0 bases, in that order; junction bases with no gene match: 5.

This clonotype was recorded at least ten times. The CDR3 sequence is CASSLGRDDGYTF. The CDR3 DNA follows: TGTGCCAGCAGCTTGGGCAGGGATGATGGCTACACCTTC. The chain is built from TRBV5-5 and TRBJ1-2, with D possibly matching TRBD1 (5 bases). Germline V gene data show CDR1 as SGHKS and CDR2 as YYEKEE (reference sequence). The CDR3 consists of 13 residues. The ends were cut back, 0 bases at V and 6 bases at J, with 9 bases in the middle. Variable domain in full (rest from reference TRBV5-5 and TRBJ1-2): DAGVTQSPTHLIKTRGQQVTLRCSPISGHKSVSWYQQVLGQGPQFIFQYYEKEERGRGNFPDRFSARQFPNYSSELNVNALLLGDSALYLCASSLGRDDGYTFGSGTRLTVV.

Only a few counts were recorded for this clonotype. The chain has TRBV5-7 and TRBJ2-6; D might be TRBD1 (6 bases). TRBV5-7 is filed as an ORF, its function uncertain. This CDR3 is built from 17 residues. The germline V and J ends were trimmed by 0 bases and 4 bases, with 14 bases remaining between them. Here the CDR3 reads CASSLAGDKAGANVLTF. DNA of the CDR3: TGTGCCAGCAGCTTGGCTGGGGACAAAGCCGGGGCCAACGTCCTGACTTTC.

This chain links TRBV19 with TRBJ1-4; a weak D match, TRBD1 (6 bases). The germline V gene encodes CDR1 LNHDA and CDR2 SQIVND (reference sequence). V was shortened by 7 bases and J by 3 bases, with 18 bases between the two germline ends. The CDR3 is 16 residues long. DNA of the CDR3: TGTGCCAGTAATGACGACGGGGGCCCGTCTAATGAAAAACTGTTTTTT. Translating gives CASNDDGGPSNEKLFF.

V gene TRBV12-3 or TRBV12-4 combines with J gene TRBJ1-1, with unresolved D. Trimming removed 6 bases at V and 8 bases at J, with 19 bases between. The CDR3 totals 14 residues. The CDR3 DNA reads as TGTGCCAGCAGCCCCAGTGAAGGGCTGGGGGAAGCTTTCTTT. Its translation: CASSPSEGLGEAFF.

In its sample, this clonotype was seen a few times. The chain uses TRBV7-6 and TRBJ2-6, with D uncertain. Trimming cost V 11 bases and J 0 bases, with 11 bases left between them. CDR1 is SGHVS, CDR2 FNYEAQ, per germline. There are 14 residues in the CDR3. The chain's CDR3 is CAVQRYSGANVLTF. For the CDR3, the DNA is TGTGCCGTTCAGAGATACTCTGGGGCCAACGTCCTGACTTTC.

This clonotype was found many times. The chain links TRBV7-7 to TRBJ2-5, with D perhaps matching TRBD1 (5 bases). Germline CDR1 is SSHAT and CDR2 is FNYEAQ (reference sequence). The CDR3 has 17 residues. Deletions cut 0 bases from V and 5 bases from J, with 19 bases between. CDR3 DNA sequence: TGTGCCAGCAGCTTAGCGCTAGGGGATTATACCGGGGAGACCCAGTACTTC. As protein: CASSLALGDYTGETQYF.

The V call is TRBV6-6, the J call TRBJ2-7, with 8 bases identical to TRBD1. The germline V gene has CDR1 MNHNY and CDR2 SVGAGI (reference sequence). Trimming cost V 6 bases and J 4 bases; bases outside gene matches: 8. This CDR3 spans 14 amino acids. In nucleotides, the CDR3 is TGTGCCAGCAGGGGACAGGTAGTGTCTTACGAGCAGTACTTC. Protein: CASRGQVVSYEQYF.

V and J are TRBV7-2 and TRBJ2-5; TRBD2 might be the D (5 bases). This CDR3 has 14 residues. Per germline, CDR1 SGHTA and CDR2 FQGNSA. The V gene lost 5 bases and the J gene lost 5 bases, with 15 bases spanning the gap. CDR3 sequence (DNA): TGTGCCAGCAGCGCCGGACTGGGCGGGGAGACCCAGTACTTC. This gives the protein CASSAGLGGETQYF.

Ten or more counts support this clonotype. V usage is TRBV7-2 and J usage is TRBJ2-7, with 7 bases identical to TRBD2. This CDR3 is 14 amino acids long. Trimming removed 5 bases from V and 3 bases from J; junction bases left unmatched: 7. The germline V gene encodes CDR1 SGHTA and CDR2 FQGNSA. CDR3 region: CASSLGTNFYEQYF. The CDR3 DNA reads as TGTGCCAGCAGCCTCGGGACTAACTTCTACGAGCAGTACTTC.

The gene calls are TRBV24-1 and TRBJ2-2; D is possibly TRBD1 (6 bases). The germline V and J ends were trimmed by 0 bases and 1 base, with 8 bases remaining between them. This CDR3 has 16 residues. In germline, CDR1 is KGHDR, CDR2 SFDVKD. DNA for the CDR3: TGTGCCACCAGTGATTTGCAGGACAGGAACACCGGGGAGCTGTTTTTT. Translation gives CATSDLQDRNTGELFF.

The chain joins TRBV7-6 to TRBJ2-1; unclear D gene. The CDR3 spans 12 residues. Trimming left V 3 bases short and J 4 bases short, with 4 bases between. Germline V CDR1 and CDR2: SGHVS, FNYEAQ. The CDR3 reads CASSFLYNEQFF. In DNA form, the CDR3 reads TGTGCCAGCAGCTTCCTATACAATGAGCAGTTCTTC.

The chain employs TRBV7-3 and TRBJ2-1; the match to TRBD2 covers 9 bases. This CDR3 has 15 amino acids. Germline V CDR1 and CDR2: SGHTA, FQGTGA. The ends lost 6 bases at V and 6 bases at J; junction bases unmatched: 9. The CDR3 loop is CASSPSGNRGNEQFF. CDR3 bases: TGTGCCAGCAGTCCTAGCGGGAACAGGGGCAATGAGCAGTTCTTC.